This T cell receptor beta chain was captured in a study of T-cell memory formation after mild COVID-19. The CDR3 loop spans 14 amino acids. V dropped 5 bases and J dropped 5 bases, with 13 bases sitting between them. Germline V gene sequence: CDR1 SGHVS, CDR2 FQNEAQ. TCRdb reprocessed the 5' RACE reads with MiXCR, giving one entry per CDR3 protein. The sample records about 340,000 distinct CDR3 sequences, 20% to 25% being singletons. The receptor's source is a man aged 18 to 30 who had mild COVID-19 (a few samples of this study predate the infection). Cell type and time point are not known. Sequences were obtained from PBMCs or a T cell subset sorted from them (not recorded which). V is TRBV7-8 and J is TRBJ1-5; a weak D match, TRBD1 (5 bases). DNA for the CDR3: TGTGCCAGCAGCCCCCCGCCGGGGGATCAGCCCCAGCATTTT. This codes for CASSPPPGDQPQHF.